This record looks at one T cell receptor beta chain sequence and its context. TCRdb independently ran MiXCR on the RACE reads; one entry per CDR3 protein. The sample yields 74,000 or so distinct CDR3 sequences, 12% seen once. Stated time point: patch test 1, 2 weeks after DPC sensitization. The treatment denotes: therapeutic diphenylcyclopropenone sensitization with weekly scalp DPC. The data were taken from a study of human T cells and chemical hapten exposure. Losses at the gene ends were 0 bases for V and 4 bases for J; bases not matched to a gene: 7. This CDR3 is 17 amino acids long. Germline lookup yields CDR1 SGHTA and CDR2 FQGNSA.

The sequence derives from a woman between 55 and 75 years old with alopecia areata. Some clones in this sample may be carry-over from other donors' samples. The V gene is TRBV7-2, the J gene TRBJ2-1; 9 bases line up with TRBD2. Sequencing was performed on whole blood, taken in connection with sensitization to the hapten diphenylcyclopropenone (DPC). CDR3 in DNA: TGTGCCAGCAGCTTAGCGCAACTAGCGGGCACATACAATGAGCAGTTCTTC. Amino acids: CASSLAQLAGTYNEQFF.